These T cell receptor beta chains were read from a single sample in a study of blood T cell repertoires in COVID-19. Profiled with immunoSEQ multiplex PCR; TCRdb holds only in-frame clones, not every one. The sample contains 250,000 or so clones, nearly 90% of which appear only once. Sequences were obtained from peripheral blood. Receptors originate from a woman aged 60-75 years with COVID-19, enrolled during active disease. CDR3s include the opening cysteine and the closing phenylalanine or tryptophan. The order of the fields is J gene, D gene, clone size, V gene, CDR3 protein, CDR3 DNA. The D gene is left open where the match is weak. Rows give clone size only sometimes, using once, few, many, or a class for an expanded clone.

TRBJ2-7,TRBD1,.,TRBV5-1,CASSLGPGTAYEQYF,TGCGCCAGCAGCTTGGGCCCTGGGACAGCCTACGAGCAGTACTTC
TRBJ1-1,.,.,TRBV7-6,CASSLAGGLNTEAFF,TGTGCCAGCAGCTTAGCGGGGGGATTGAACACTGAAGCTTTCTTT
TRBJ2-1,TRBD1,.,TRBV13,CASSLMTGSYNEQFF,TGTGCCAGCAGCCTAATGACAGGGTCCTACAATGAGCAGTTCTTC
TRBJ1-1,.,.,TRBV6-5,CASSIQVRGTEAFF,TGTGCCAGCAGTATACAGGTTAGGGGCACTGAAGCTTTCTTT
TRBJ1-2,.,few,TRBV6-2/TRBV6-3,CASSRLTANYGYTF,TGTGCCAGCAGTCGATTGACAGCAAACTATGGCTACACCTTC
TRBJ2-3,.,once,TRBV2,CASRRSLGARTDTQYF,TGTGCCAGCAGGCGGTCTTTGGGGGCACGCACAGATACGCAGTATTTT
TRBJ1-2,.,.,TRBV6-5,CASRKIGGEYYGYTF,TGTGCCAGCAGGAAAATCGGGGGGGAGTACTATGGCTACACCTTC
TRBJ1-5,.,.,TRBV9,CASSAASGVINQPQHF,TGTGCCAGCAGCGCGGCATCAGGGGTCATCAATCAGCCCCAGCATTTT
TRBJ1-5,.,.,TRBV19,CASSTRTGNQPQHF,TGTGCCAGTAGTACACGGACAGGCAATCAGCCCCAGCATTTT
TRBJ2-7,.,.,TRBV7-8,CASSPSGMEGYEQYF,TGTGCCAGCAGCCCTTCAGGGATGGAGGGCTACGAGCAGTACTTC
TRBJ1-5,.,.,TRBV20-1,CSASSLRGPQHF,TGCAGTGCTAGTAGTCTGCGGGGGCCCCAGCATTTT
TRBJ2-2,TRBD2,once,TRBV6-2/TRBV6-3,CASSRGGMNTGELFF,TGTGCCAGCAGTCGCGGGGGGATGAACACCGGGGAGCTGTTTTTT
TRBJ1-6,.,few,TRBV11-1,CASSQPGNPNSPLHF,TGTGCCAGCAGCCAACCGGGGAACCCCAATTCACCCCTCCACTTT
TRBJ1-1,.,.,TRBV2,CASRRRVNTEAFF,TGTGCCAGCAGAAGACGGGTTAACACTGAAGCTTTCTTT
TRBJ1-6,.,.,TRBV2,CASSERGVGSPLHF,TGTGCCAGCAGTGAGCGGGGGGTGGGTTCACCCCTCCACTTT
TRBJ1-2,.,.,TRBV4-3,CASSQAGHNYGYTF,TGCGCCAGCAGCCAAGCAGGACACAACTATGGCTACACCTTC
TRBJ2-5,TRBD1,.,TRBV24-1,CATSDVTGGKETQYF,TGTGCCACCAGTGACGTGACAGGGGGCAAAGAGACCCAGTACTTC
TRBJ2-3,TRBD1,.,TRBV6-2/TRBV6-3,CASSFGQGRDTQYF,TGTGCCAGCAGTTTTGGACAGGGGAGAGATACGCAGTATTTT
TRBJ2-3,TRBD1,.,TRBV9,CASSDHRDRGGDTQYF,TGTGCCAGCAGCGATCACCGGGACAGGGGCGGAGATACGCAGTATTTT
TRBJ2-7,TRBD1,.,TRBV27,CASSVRARGPLDF,TGTGCCAGCAGTGTCCGCGCGAGGGGGCCGCTGGACTTC
TRBJ2-1,TRBD2,.,TRBV4-3,CASSRIAGGPHNEQFF,TGCGCCAGCAGCCGGATAGCGGGGGGGCCCCACAATGAGCAGTTCTTC
TRBJ1-5,TRBD1,.,TRBV7-8,CASSLRRDRGSNQPQHF,TGTGCCAGCAGCTTACGCCGGGACAGGGGTAGCAATCAGCCCCAGCATTTT
TRBJ1-3,TRBD1,.,TRBV15,CATSRTGQGASGNTIYF,TGTGCCACCAGCAGGACGGGACAGGGAGCTTCTGGAAACACCATATATTTT
TRBJ1-3,.,.,TRBV7-2,CASSLARDSGNTIYF,TGTGCCAGCAGCTTAGCGCGTGACTCTGGAAACACCATATATTTT
TRBJ1-2,TRBD1,.,TRBV5-1,CASSLTGTDYGYTF,TGCGCCAGCAGCTTGACAGGGACAGACTATGGCTACACCTTC
TRBJ1-5,.,.,TRBV6-2/TRBV6-3,CASSYQWQGRDQPQHF,TGTGCCAGCAGTTACCAATGGCAGGGGCGGGATCAGCCCCAGCATTTT
TRBJ1-2,.,.,TRBV6-2/TRBV6-3,CASSRTAVGYGYTF,TGTGCCAGCAGCCGTACAGCAGTCGGCTATGGCTACACCTTC
TRBJ1-6,.,.,TRBV3-1/TRBV3-2,CASSQVGGLYNSPLHF,TGTGCCAGCAGCCAAGTCGGGGGGCTTTATAATTCACCCCTCCACTTT
TRBJ1-5,.,once,TRBV2,CASSAGHSNQPQHF,TGTGCCAGCAGTGCAGGACATAGCAATCAGCCCCAGCATTTT
TRBJ1-1,TRBD1,once,TRBV19,CASSPVPQGARAFF,TGTGCCAGTAGTCCGGTCCCCCAGGGGGCGAGAGCTTTCTTT
TRBJ1-4,.,.,TRBV7-2,CASSAGMTNEKLFF,TGTGCCAGCAGCGCAGGGATGACTAATGAAAAACTGTTTTTT
TRBJ2-5,TRBD2,.,TRBV4-3,CASSQSGGKETQYF,TGCGCCAGCAGCCAAAGCGGGGGGAAAGAGACCCAGTACTTC
TRBJ2-2,.,.,TRBV7-7,CASSLSGRPNTGELFF,TGTGCTAGCAGCTTATCAGGGCGACCGAACACCGGGGAGCTGTTTTTT
TRBJ1-5,TRBD1,.,TRBV28,CASISGTGTTITGPQHF,TGTGCCAGCATCTCCGGGACAGGGACCACTATTACCGGCCCCCAGCATTTT
TRBJ1-5,.,.,TRBV3-1/TRBV3-2,CASSQTEGVQPQHF,TGTGCCAGCAGCCAAACTGAGGGGGTCCAGCCCCAGCATTTT
TRBJ2-7,TRBD1,.,TRBV15,CATSRGQGSGEQYF,TGTGCCACCAGCAGAGGACAGGGTTCGGGCGAGCAGTACTTC
TRBJ1-2,TRBD1,few,TRBV7-6,CASSTLQGSYDGYTF,TGTGCCAGCAGCACTCTACAGGGGAGTTATGATGGCTACACCTTC
TRBJ1-1,TRBD1,.,TRBV3-1/TRBV3-2,CASSSRTGGGTEAFF,TGTGCCAGCAGCTCACGGACAGGGGGAGGAACTGAAGCTTTCTTT
TRBJ2-1,TRBD2,.,TRBV9,CASSGRTSGARLRGNEQFF,TGTGCCAGCAGCGGAAGGACTAGCGGGGCCCGACTAAGGGGGAATGAGCAGTTCTTC
TRBJ2-7,TRBD1,.,TRBV4-1,CASSQAPGQGLYEQYF,TGCGCCAGCAGCCAGGCCCCGGGACAGGGCCTCTACGAGCAGTACTTC